The clone carrying this T cell receptor (beta chain) turned up a few times. The antigen is undetermined. The junction had 4 bases not matched to a gene; V was cut back by 7 bases and J by 0 bases. Looked up from germline, CDR1 is MNHNS and CDR2 is SASEGT. This CDR3 has 15 amino acids. This sample was included in a study of T-cell reconstitution after alpha-beta-depleted transplantation in children. Unique molecular identifiers were incorporated during preparation of the TCRbeta library. TCRdb re-analysed the PCR reads in MiXCR, keeping a single row per CDR3 protein. The sample lists approximately 430,000 distinct CDR3 sequences; 15% to 20% were seen once. Study conclusions and caveats: High day-60 TCRbeta diversity in some patients came from surviving recipient T cells and thymic progenitors. T-cell counts and diversity at one year post-transplant came mainly from newly produced T cells. There were reportedly several hundred expanded graft clones from which alpha-beta T cells came about two months after transplant.

The sample was PBMCs, mostly from graft donor cells, taken 360 days after TCRalphabeta/CD19-depleted stem cell transplant. This clonotype was sampled from a boy under two years old who had a stem cell transplant for Wiskott-Aldrich syndrome, so the T cells may come from the graft donor. The chain links TRBV6-1 to TRBJ2-2, with 8 positions matching TRBD2. For the CDR3, the DNA is TGTGCCAGCAACCGGGGGGGCGCGAACACCGGGGAGCTGTTTTTT. It is translated as CASNRGGANTGELFF.